A selection of T cell receptor beta chains follows, all from one sample in a study of blood T cells in healthy people across ages. TCRdb reprocessed the 5' RACE reads with MiXCR, giving one entry per CDR3 protein. The data contain roughly 800,000 distinct CDR3 sequences, 25% of them singletons. These data were also reused for a study on T cells of mothers and their children.

Specimen: blood. The receptors stem from a boy younger than 18 in good health. Each CDR3 is given with its conserved first and last residue. D genes are given only for firm matches. Only part of the rows carry a size: once, few, many, or a class if the clone is expanded.

cdr3_aa	cdr3_nt	v_call	d_call	j_call	clone_size
CASSYKTGEYTF	TGTGCCAGCAGTTACAAAACAGGGGAGTACACCTTC	TRBV6-5	TRBD1	TRBJ1-2	few
CASSPGRGDTGELFF	TGTGCCAGCTCACCAGGCCGTGGGGACACCGGGGAGCTGTTTTTT	TRBV18	-	TRBJ2-2	-
CASSQDSRQRGIDEQFF	TGCGCCAGCAGCCAAGATTCCCGGCAGCGGGGGATCGATGAGCAGTTCTTC	TRBV4-3	TRBD2	TRBJ2-1	-
CSVSGYTEAFF	TGCAGCGTCTCGGGTTACACTGAAGCTTTCTTT	TRBV29-1	-	TRBJ1-1	few
CASREQGASTGELFF	TGTGCCAGCAGGGAACAGGGGGCGAGTACCGGGGAGCTGTTTTTT	TRBV27	TRBD1	TRBJ2-2	few
CASSLGQLVAEAFF	TGTGCCAGCAGTCTGGGACAGTTGGTGGCTGAAGCTTTCTTT	TRBV28	TRBD1	TRBJ1-1	-
CSVVRGLHSYEQYF	TGCAGCGTTGTGCGGGGACTTCATTCCTACGAGCAGTACTTC	TRBV29-1	-	TRBJ2-7	-
CSVGDRALFYGYTF	TGCAGCGTCGGAGACAGGGCGCTCTTCTATGGCTACACCTTC	TRBV29-1	TRBD1	TRBJ1-2	-
CASSLNPGGIYGYTF	TGTGCCAGCAGCTTAAATCCAGGGGGAATCTATGGCTACACCTTC	TRBV7-9	TRBD1	TRBJ1-2	few
CASSKTVSYEQYF	TGTGCCAGCAGTAAAACGGTCTCCTACGAGCAGTACTTC	TRBV28	-	TRBJ2-7	-
CSASLASGLKFSDTQYF	TGCAGTGCTAGCCTAGCTAGCGGGTTAAAATTTTCAGATACGCAGTATTTT	TRBV20-1	TRBD2	TRBJ2-3	once
CATSDFLGSPDTQYF	TGTGCCACCAGTGATTTTTTAGGAAGTCCAGATACGCAGTATTTT	TRBV24-1	-	TRBJ2-3	-
CASSPARYVMNTEAFF	TGTGCCAGCAGCCCTGCAAGGTACGTTATGAACACTGAAGCTTTCTTT	TRBV4-2	-	TRBJ1-1	few
CSARKRRDGTDTQYF	TGCAGTGCTAGGAAAAGACGGGATGGCACAGATACGCAGTATTTT	TRBV20-1	-	TRBJ2-3	few
CASSSDPNTEAFF	TGTGCCAGCAGCTCCGATCCGAACACTGAAGCTTTCTTT	TRBV7-9	-	TRBJ1-1	-
CASSFIRQTNTGELFF	TGTGCCAGCAGTTTCATCCGCCAGACGAACACCGGGGAGCTGTTTTTT	TRBV28	-	TRBJ2-2	few
CASSTLPTDNEQFF	TGTGCCAGCAGTACCCTCCCGACGGACAATGAGCAGTTCTTC	TRBV28	-	TRBJ2-1	-
CSARAAVIAKNIQYF	TGCAGTGCTAGAGCGGCGGTAATAGCCAAAAACATTCAGTACTTC	TRBV20-1	-	TRBJ2-4	-
CSARDWGGIMPQHF	TGCAGTGCTAGAGATTGGGGGGGCATCATGCCCCAGCATTTT	TRBV20-1	-	TRBJ1-5	-
CASSLNYGGADTQYF	TGTGCCAGCAGCTTGAATTATGGCGGTGCGGATACGCAGTATTTT	TRBV7-9	-	TRBJ2-3	many
CSARPELTDTQYF	TGCAGTGCTAGGCCGGAGCTCACAGATACGCAGTATTTT	TRBV20-1	-	TRBJ2-3	-
CASSQEVTVGANVLTF	TGCGCCAGCAGCCAAGAGGTGACGGTTGGGGCCAACGTCCTGACTTTC	TRBV4-3	-	TRBJ2-6	-
CASSQDRQLAKHNEQFF	TGCGCCAGCAGCCAAGATCGGCAGCTAGCGAAACACAATGAGCAGTTCTTC	TRBV4-3	-	TRBJ2-1	few